This TCR beta chain was identified during a study of Tregs in tolerant kidney transplant recipients (dated 2019 in TCRdb). At the level of the whole study: The study applied TCRbeta sequencing to find donor-specific regulatory T cells before combined kidney and bone marrow transplantation and then followed those same cells after transplant. Several methods of expanding Tregs specific for an allogeneic donor were compared by TCRbeta repertoire sequencing in 3 healthy controls. Overall results and qualifications from the work: Because the study included only a small number of patients, the results must be confirmed in larger populations and under other immunosuppression protocols. Expanding Tregs with activated donor B cells appeared to identify the most biologically relevant and donor-specific TCRbeta repertoire. Biological reproducibility was not directly assessed, although technical replication error appeared to be minimal.

Thawed PBMCs were FACS-sorted into unstimulated Tregs (CD4+CD25+CD127-), CD4+ non-Tregs (CD4+CD25-), CD4 cells and CD8 cells. Blood from healthy controls was obtained either from healthy volunteers or as purchased buffy coats. Healthy control blood was processed by Ficoll density gradient to PBMCs and cryopreserved; patient PBMCs were collected before and after transplant. Concerning this clone: There is no known antigen for this receptor. No much larger clonotype is one base removed from it; base qualities were not supplied.

The germline V gene specifies SNHLY as CDR1 and FYNNEI as CDR2. The germline ends are 14 bases apart after V is trimmed by 6 bases and J by 5 bases. The CDR3 spans 15 residues, from the cysteine through the phenylalanine. The read is trimmed to its CDR3 DNA, 45 bases read in frame from base 1. For TCRbeta CDR3 sequencing, genomic DNA was extracted from sorted cells using the QIAGEN DNeasy Blood and Tissue Kit. Through immunoSEQ, high-throughput TCRbeta CDR3 sequencing was done commercially, including PCR amplification with internal controls and bias correction. In the paper's pipeline: Unique productive TCRbeta sequences were defined by CDR3 nucleotide sequence when primers matched and otherwise by CDR3 amino acid sequence together with Vbeta and Jbeta genes. To correct for sorting error, sequences found in more than one sorted population at a frequency ratio of 2:1 or less were discarded, and the remaining shared sequences were assigned to the population with the higher frequency. Donor-reactive sequences were defined as at least 5-fold expanded in CFSE-low cells versus unstimulated cells, with frequency of at least 0.01% in CFSE-low cells. Jensen-Shannon divergence calculated on the top 100 TCRbeta sequences ranked by frequency was used to measure repertoire divergence. For samples with multiple sequencing runs, sorting error was corrected separately for each run before the runs were pooled. TCRdb stores this immuneACCESS table with in-frame sequences only. Part of the clones is absent; in the studies checked, under half of the shortfall reflects unresolved V genes, and no reason is known for the rest. V, J and clone size were drawn from that table, and D and trimming were deduced from the DNA. A total of 240,000 or so clones appear in this sample, roughly four fifths of them only once. In total, the top ten clones hold roughly 0.67% of the sample.

The clonotype originates from a human donor in good health. The chain is encoded by TRBV2 joined to TRBJ1-6; there is no confident call for the D gene. Material: CD4+ T cells from blood. The sequence in DNA is TGTGCCAGCAGGTCCAACGGGCTTGATAATTCACCCCTCCACTTT. Protein translation: CASRSNGLDNSPLHF. The CDR3 plus the reference TRBV2 and TRBJ1-6 genes for the other parts give the full variable domain: EPEVTQTPSHQVTQMGQEVILRCVPISNHLYFYWYRQILGQKVEFLVSFYNNEISEKSEIFDDQFSVERPDGSNFTLKIRSTKLEDSAMYFCASRSNGLDNSPLHFGNGTRLTVT.